The 17 T cell receptor beta chains reported below all come from one sample, sequenced in a study of blood T cells in healthy people across ages. Then a second PCR, running roughly 7 to 11 cycles, was carried out with a sample-barcoded 5' primer and a J-beta primer mix. TCRdb reprocessed the 5' RACE reads via MiXCR and lists one record per CDR3 protein. The sample consists of 1.8 million or so distinct CDR3 sequences, more than 35% of them appearing once. The sequenced sample was blood. These receptor sequences come from a human donor in good health.

This clonotype was seen a handful of times. The chain recombines TRBV28 with TRBJ2-1; no firm D call. V lost 5 bases and J 9 bases, leaving 17 bases between the germline ends. Germline CDR1 reads MDHEN; CDR2 reads SYDVKM. The CDR3 contains 14 residues. CDR3 bases: TGTGCCAGCAGTCTCTATGGGTTGACGATTGAGCAGTTCTTC. Its protein is CASSLYGLTIEQFF.

In this sample, this clonotype turned up a few times. The gene calls are TRBV2 and TRBJ2-7, with D possibly matching TRBD2 (7 bases). This CDR3 spans 14 amino acids. CDR1 and CDR2 (germline): SNHLY, FYNNEI. V shed 0 bases and J shed 6 bases, with 12 bases lying between them. The CDR3 sequence: CASSEAQGGPEQYF. CDR3 DNA: TGTGCCAGCAGTGAAGCACAGGGAGGGCCCGAGCAGTACTTC.

In its sample, this clonotype was seen a few times. V is TRBV12-3 or TRBV12-4 and J is TRBJ2-1, with 13 bases lining up with TRBD2. Unmatched junction bases numbered 3, after V lost 5 bases and J lost 8 bases. The CDR3 loop spans 14 amino acids. The CDR3 loop reads CASSPGLAGHEQFF. CDR3 nucleotides: TGTGCCAGCAGTCCGGGACTAGCGGGGCATGAGCAGTTCTTC.

This clonotype was observed a handful of times. Its ends do not fully match the called genes, so a read error is possible. The V gene is TRBV7-2, the J gene TRBJ2-7; TRBD2 matches at 7 bases. Germline CDR1 reads SGHTA; CDR2 reads FQGNSA. The CDR3 loop spans 15 amino acids. CDR3 amino acids: CANSLGTTSSYEQYF. For the CDR3, the DNA is TGTGCCAACAGCTTAGGGACTACTAGCTCCTACGAGCAGTACTTC.

The genes are TRBV24-1 and TRBJ2-3, with 11 bases aligning to TRBD2. V trimming: 3 bases; J trimming: 5 bases; junction bases outside the gene matches: 12. Germline loops: CDR1 KGHDR, CDR2 SFDVKD. CDR3 size: 18 residues. Here the CDR3 DNA reads TGTGCCACCAGTGATGCAAGACTAGCGGGGAGTGGGGTAGATACGCAGTATTTT. Protein product: CATSDARLAGSGVDTQYF.

The J gene is TRBJ1-3, the V gene TRBV12-3 or TRBV12-4; D gene ambiguous. The CDR3 totals 15 residues. V lost 3 bases and J lost 7, with 16 bases in between. CDR3: CASSFDGPGRNTIYF. CDR3 sequence (DNA): TGTGCCAGCAGTTTTGACGGTCCCGGGCGGAACACCATATATTTT.

This clonotype was counted between two and nine times. The rearrangement joins TRBV4-3 to TRBJ2-7; perhaps TRBD1 as D (6 bases). Germline-derived CDR1 and CDR2 are LGHNA and YSLEER. The CDR3 covers 14 residues. V shed 2 bases and J shed 6 bases, with 14 bases lying between them. The CDR3, as DNA: TGCGCCAGCAGCCAATACGTGGGGGCGAGCGAGCAGTACTTC. Protein sequence: CASSQYVGASEQYF.

The chain uses TRBV2 and TRBJ2-7, with 10 nucleotides matching TRBD2. This CDR3 comprises 15 residues. The ends lost 8 bases at V and 4 bases at J; junction bases unmatched: 11. Germline loops: CDR1 SNHLY, CDR2 FYNNEI. The CDR3 sequence: CASYLAGDPKYEQYF. CDR3 sequence (DNA): TGTGCCAGCTACCTAGCGGGGGATCCCAAATACGAGCAGTACTTC.

This chain joins TRBV5-1 and TRBJ2-3, with TRBD1 identical over 9 bases. The CDR3 is 15 amino acids. V trimming: 4 bases; J trimming: 5 bases; junction bases outside the gene matches: 8. Germline assignment: CDR1 SGHRS and CDR2 YFSETQ. CDR3 region: CASSEGQGSKDTQYF. In nucleotides, the CDR3 is TGCGCCAGCAGCGAGGGACAGGGCTCGAAAGATACGCAGTATTTT. Full variable domain (rest looked up from reference TRBV5-1 and TRBJ2-3): KAGVTQTPRYLIKTRGQQVTLSCSPISGHRSVSWYQQTPGQGLQFLFEYFSETQRNKGNFPGRFSGRQFSNSRSEMNVSTLELGDSALYLCASSEGQGSKDTQYFGPGTRLTVL.

This clonotype was detected a few times. The chain has TRBV6-5 and TRBJ2-1; D ambiguous. The CDR3 runs to 15 residues. The V end was cut by 3 bases, the J end by 4 bases, with 13 bases between. CDR1 and CDR2 from the germline V gene are MNHEY and SVGAGI. The CDR3: CASSYQSLEYNEQFF. CDR3 nucleotides: TGTGCCAGCAGTTATCAGTCACTGGAGTACAATGAGCAGTTCTTC.

The CDR3 protein is CSARRDPAGAFF. The CDR3 DNA is TGCAGTGCTAGACGCGATCCCGCGGGTGCTTTCTTT. This chain connects TRBV20-1 to TRBJ1-1; D uncertain. V was trimmed by 2 bases and J by 11 bases, leaving 15 bases between them. This CDR3 region has 12 residues. From germline, CDR1 is DFQATT and CDR2 SNEGSKA (reference sequence).

This CDR3 reads CASSLGDGTGSYGYTF. The CDR3 DNA reads TGCGCCAGCAGCTTGGGAGATGGGACAGGGAGTTATGGCTACACCTTC. This chain uses TRBV5-1 with TRBJ1-2, with 9 bases aligning to TRBD1. The CDR3 totals 16 residues. With 0 bases clipped from V and 5 bases from J, the junction kept 8 bases outside the gene matches. Germline CDR1 is SGHRS and CDR2 is YFSETQ. The entire variable domain, with the rest obtained from reference TRBV5-1 and TRBJ1-2, is as follows: KAGVTQTPRYLIKTRGQQVTLSCSPISGHRSVSWYQQTPGQGLQFLFEYFSETQRNKGNFPGRFSGRQFSNSRSEMNVSTLELGDSALYLCASSLGDGTGSYGYTFGSGTRLTVV.

J is TRBJ1-5 and V is TRBV20-1; the D is unclear. This CDR3 has 13 residues. The germline V gene has CDR1 DFQATT and CDR2 SNEGSKA (reference sequence). V was trimmed by 3 bases and J by 6 bases, leaving 12 bases between them. CDR3 DNA sequence: TGCAGTGCTAGTAAGGCCAGGTTTCAGCCCCAGCATTTT. This sequence encodes CSASKARFQPQHF.

This clonotype was seen a handful of times. This rearrangement joins TRBV7-2 to TRBJ2-7, with 9 bases fitting TRBD1. The CDR3 totals 18 residues. J was trimmed by 4 bases and V by 4 bases; bases with no gene match: 17. Per the germline V gene, CDR1 is SGHTA and CDR2 is FQGNSA. CDR3: CASSSQGQGRSFSYEQYF. The CDR3 DNA follows: TGTGCCAGCAGCTCACAAGGACAGGGGCGTTCCTTTTCGTACGAGCAGTACTTC.

This clonotype was counted only a few times. The V call is TRBV2, the J call TRBJ2-5; D perhaps matches TRBD1 (5 bases). Per the germline V gene, CDR1 is SNHLY and CDR2 is FYNNEI. This CDR3 spans 13 amino acids. Trimming removed 3 bases at V and 3 bases at J, with 8 bases between. This CDR3 is CASSEGREETQYF. The CDR3 DNA sequence: TGTGCCAGCAGTGAGGGGCGAGAAGAGACCCAGTACTTC.

The rearrangement uses TRBV5-1 and TRBJ2-7, with TRBD1 matching 8 bases. The CDR3 is 14 residues long. The germline gives CDR1 SGHRS, CDR2 YFSETQ. Trimming at V came to 4 bases and at J to 5 bases, leaving 8 bases not matched to a gene. CDR3 sequence: CASSDGTGTDEQYF. In DNA, the CDR3 is TGCGCCAGCAGCGATGGGACAGGAACCGACGAGCAGTACTTC.

This clonotype was observed a handful of times. This chain links TRBV11-3 with TRBJ2-7; 9 bases line up with TRBD2. Trimming removed 4 bases from V and 5 bases from J; junction bases left unmatched: 9. Germline V CDR1 and CDR2: SGHNT, YENEEA. The CDR3 runs 15 residues. CDR3 sequence reads: CASSSTSGGIHEQYF. CDR3 nucleotides: TGTGCCAGCAGCTCAACCAGCGGGGGGATCCACGAGCAGTACTTC. Based on the CDR3 plus reference TRBV11-3 and TRBJ2-7, the full variable domain is EAGVVQSPRYKIIEKKQPVAFWCNPISGHNTLYWYLQNLGQGPELLIRYENEEAVDDSQLPKDRFSAERLKGVDSTLKIQPAELGDSAVYLCASSSTSGGIHEQYFGPGTRLTVT.